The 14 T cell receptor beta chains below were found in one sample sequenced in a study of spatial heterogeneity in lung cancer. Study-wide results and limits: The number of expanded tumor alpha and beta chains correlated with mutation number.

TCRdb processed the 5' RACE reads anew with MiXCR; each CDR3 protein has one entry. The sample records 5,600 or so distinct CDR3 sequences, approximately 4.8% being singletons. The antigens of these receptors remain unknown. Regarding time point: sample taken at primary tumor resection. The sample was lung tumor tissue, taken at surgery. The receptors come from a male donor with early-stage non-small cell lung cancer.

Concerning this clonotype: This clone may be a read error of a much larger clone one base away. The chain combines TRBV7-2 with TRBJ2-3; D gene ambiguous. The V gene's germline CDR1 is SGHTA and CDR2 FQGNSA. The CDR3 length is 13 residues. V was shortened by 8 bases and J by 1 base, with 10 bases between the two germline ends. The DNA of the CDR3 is TGTGCCAGCGGGGTGGAAGGCACAGATACGCAGTATTTT. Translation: CASGVEGTDTQYF.

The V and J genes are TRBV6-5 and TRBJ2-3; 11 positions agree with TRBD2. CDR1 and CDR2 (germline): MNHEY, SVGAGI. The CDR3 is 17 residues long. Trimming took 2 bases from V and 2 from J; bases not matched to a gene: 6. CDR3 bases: TGTGCCAGCAGTTACAACGGACTAGCGGGTAACACAGATACGCAGTATTTT. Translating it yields CASSYNGLAGNTDTQYF.

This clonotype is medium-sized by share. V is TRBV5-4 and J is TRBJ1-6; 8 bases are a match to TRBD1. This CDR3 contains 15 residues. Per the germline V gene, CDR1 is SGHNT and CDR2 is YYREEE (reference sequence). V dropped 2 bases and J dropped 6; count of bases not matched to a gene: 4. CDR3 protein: CASSFDRGTNSPLHF. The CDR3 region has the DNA TGTGCCAGCAGCTTTGACAGGGGAACTAATTCACCCCTCCACTTT.

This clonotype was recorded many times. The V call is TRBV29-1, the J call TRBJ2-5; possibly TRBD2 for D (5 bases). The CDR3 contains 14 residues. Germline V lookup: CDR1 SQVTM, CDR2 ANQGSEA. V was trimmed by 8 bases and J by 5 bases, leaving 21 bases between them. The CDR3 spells CSTETPFTGETQYF. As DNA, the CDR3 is TGCAGCACCGAAACTCCCTTCACGGGGGAGACCCAGTACTTC.

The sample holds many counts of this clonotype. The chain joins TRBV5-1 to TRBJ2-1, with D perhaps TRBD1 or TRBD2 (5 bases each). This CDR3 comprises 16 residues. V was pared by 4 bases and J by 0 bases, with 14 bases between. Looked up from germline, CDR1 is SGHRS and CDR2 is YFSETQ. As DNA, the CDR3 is TGCGCCAGCAGCGCCCGGGACGGCGGCTCCTACAATGAGCAGTTCTTC. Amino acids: CASSARDGGSYNEQFF.

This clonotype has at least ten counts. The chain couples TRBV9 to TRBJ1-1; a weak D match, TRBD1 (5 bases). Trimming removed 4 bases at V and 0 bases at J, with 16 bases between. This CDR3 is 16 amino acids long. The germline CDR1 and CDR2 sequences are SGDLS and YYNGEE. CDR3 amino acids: CASSIQGRAVNTEAFF. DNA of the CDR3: TGTGCCAGCAGCATCCAGGGCCGGGCGGTGAACACTGAAGCTTTCTTT. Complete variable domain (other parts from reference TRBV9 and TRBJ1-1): DSGVTQTPKHLITATGQRVTLRCSPRSGDLSVYWYQQSLDQGLQFLIQYYNGEERAKGNILERFSAQQFPDLHSELNLSSLELGDSALYFCASSIQGRAVNTEAFFGQGTRLTVV.

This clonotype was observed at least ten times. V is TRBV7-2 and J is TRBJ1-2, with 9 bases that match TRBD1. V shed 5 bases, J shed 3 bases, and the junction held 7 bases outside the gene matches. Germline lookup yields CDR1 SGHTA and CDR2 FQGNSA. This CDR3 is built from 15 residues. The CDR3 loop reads CASSTRTGADYGYTF. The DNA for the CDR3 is TGTGCCAGCAGCACCAGGACAGGGGCGGACTATGGCTACACCTTC.

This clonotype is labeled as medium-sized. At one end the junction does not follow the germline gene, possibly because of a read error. The CDR3 region is CASSQETSGRASIF. CDR3 sequence (DNA): TGTGCCAGCAGCCAAGAGACTAGCGGGAGGGCCTCAATCTTC. The V gene is TRBV4-2, the J gene TRBJ2-1; TRBD2 matches at 14 bases. This CDR3 has 14 residues. Germline V lookup: CDR1 LGHNA, CDR2 YNFKEQ.

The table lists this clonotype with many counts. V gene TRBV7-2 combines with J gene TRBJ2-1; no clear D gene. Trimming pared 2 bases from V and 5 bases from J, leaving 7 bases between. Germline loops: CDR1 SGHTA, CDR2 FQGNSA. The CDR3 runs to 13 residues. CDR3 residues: CASSLSGHNEQFF. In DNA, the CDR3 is TGTGCCAGCAGCTTATCAGGCCACAATGAGCAGTTCTTC.

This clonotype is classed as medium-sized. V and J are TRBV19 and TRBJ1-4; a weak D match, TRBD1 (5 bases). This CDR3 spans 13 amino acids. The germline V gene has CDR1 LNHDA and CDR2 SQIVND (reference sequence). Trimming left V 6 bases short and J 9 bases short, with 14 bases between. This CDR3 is CASSVGGSQKLFF. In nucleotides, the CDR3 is TGTGCCAGTAGCGTGGGGGGATCGCAAAAACTGTTTTTT.

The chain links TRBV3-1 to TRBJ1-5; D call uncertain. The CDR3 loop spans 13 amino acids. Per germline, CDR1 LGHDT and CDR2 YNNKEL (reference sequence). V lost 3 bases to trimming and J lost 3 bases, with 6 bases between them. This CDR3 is CASSHGPNQPQHF. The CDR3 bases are TGTGCCAGCAGCCATGGACCCAATCAGCCCCAGCATTTT. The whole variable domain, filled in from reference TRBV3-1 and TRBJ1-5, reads DTAVSQTPKYLVTQMGNDKSIKCEQNLGHDTMYWYKQDSKKFLKIMFSYNNKELIINETVPNRFSPKSPDKAHLNLHINSLELGDSAVYFCASSHGPNQPQHFGDGTRLSIL.

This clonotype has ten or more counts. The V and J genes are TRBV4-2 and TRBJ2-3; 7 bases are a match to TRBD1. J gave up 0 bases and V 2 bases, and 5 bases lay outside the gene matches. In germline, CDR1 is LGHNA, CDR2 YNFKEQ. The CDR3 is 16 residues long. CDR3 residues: CASSQSSTGSTDTQYF. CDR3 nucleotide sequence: TGTGCCAGCAGCCAAAGTTCGACAGGGAGCACAGATACGCAGTATTTT.

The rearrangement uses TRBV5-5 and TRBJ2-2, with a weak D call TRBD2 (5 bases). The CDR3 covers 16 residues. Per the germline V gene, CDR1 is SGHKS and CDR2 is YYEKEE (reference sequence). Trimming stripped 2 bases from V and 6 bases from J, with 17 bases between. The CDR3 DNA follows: TGTGCCAGCAGCTTCTCCGGACTCCGGACCCCCGGGGAGCTGTTTTTT. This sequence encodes CASSFSGLRTPGELFF.

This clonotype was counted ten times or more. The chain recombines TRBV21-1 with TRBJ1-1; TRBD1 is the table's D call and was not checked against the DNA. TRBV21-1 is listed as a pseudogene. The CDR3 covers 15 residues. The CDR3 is CASSSNGGQERKAFF. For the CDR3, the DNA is TGTGCCAGCAGCTCAAACGGGGGACAGGAGAGAAAAGCTTTCTTT.